The 28 T cell receptor beta chains reported below all come from one sample, sequenced in a study of T cells in Graves' hyperthyroidism and ophthalmopathy. RNA transcripts were the template for amplifying TCR beta CDR3 regions. HTBI primers were employed in a first-round RT-PCR of the TCR CDR3. MiXCR was run by TCRdb on the multiplex PCR reads, yielding one entry per CDR3 protein. The sample shows 450,000 to 700,000 distinct CDR3 sequences, around 42% of them seen only once. The material sequenced was peripheral blood or thyroid tissue (not recorded which). Receptors were obtained from a young woman with Graves' hyperthyroidism.

On this clonotype: A much larger clone sits a single nucleotide away, making a read error possible. The V gene is TRBV2, the J gene TRBJ1-1; a weak D match, TRBD1 (5 bases). Germline V gives CDR1 SNHLY, CDR2 FYNNEI. The CDR3 is 13 residues long. Trimming removed 5 bases from V and 8 bases from J, with 15 bases in between. CDR3 amino acids: CASSTSQEGEAFF. CDR3 nucleotides: TGTGCCAGCAGTACATCCCAGGAGGGGGAAGCTTTCTTT. Supplemented by reference TRBV2 and TRBJ1-1, the full variable domain reads EPEVTQTPSHQVTQMGQEVILRCVPISNHLYFYWYRQILGQKVEFLVSFYNNEISEKSEIFDDQFSVERPDGSNFTLKIRSTKLEDSAMYFCASSTSQEGEAFFGQGTRLTVV.

The chain carries TRBV7-2 and TRBJ2-5; weak D call: TRBD1 (6 bases). V was trimmed by 5 bases and J by 1 base, leaving 20 bases between them. Germline V gives CDR1 SGHTA, CDR2 FQGNSA. The CDR3 runs to 17 residues. The CDR3 sequence: CASSTEISFRGQETQYF. The CDR3 coding sequence is TGTGCCAGCAGCACGGAAATCTCCTTCAGGGGCCAAGAGACCCAGTACTTC.

The rearrangement uses TRBV9 and TRBJ1-1; D is perhaps TRBD1 (5 bases). The germline gives CDR1 SGDLS, CDR2 YYNGEE. This CDR3 spans 15 amino acids. V lost 5 bases and J lost 1, with 15 bases in between. Here the CDR3 reads CASRKRAGTNTEAFF. In nucleotides, the CDR3 is TGTGCCAGCAGGAAGCGGGCCGGGACGAACACTGAAGCTTTCTTT.

This clonotype occurred many times. The chain uses TRBV29-1 and TRBJ2-7; TRBD1 matches at 10 bases. The CDR3 is 13 residues long. In germline, CDR1 is SQVTM, CDR2 ANQGSEA. V gave up 6 bases and J gave up 2 bases; unmatched junction bases: 4. In DNA, the CDR3 is TGCAGCGTATCGGGACAGGGGCCCTACGAGCAGTACTTC. Protein: CSVSGQGPYEQYF.

This clonotype was counted at least ten times. The chain employs TRBV5-1 and TRBJ1-1; D may be TRBD1 (6 bases). Trimming removed 6 bases from V and 3 bases from J, with 15 bases in between. This CDR3 region has 14 residues. Germline V lookup: CDR1 SGHRS, CDR2 YFSETQ. The CDR3 DNA reads as TGCGCCAGCAAAAAACAGGGAACGGACACTGAAGCTTTCTTT. Protein product: CASKKQGTDTEAFF.

V gene TRBV24-1 combines with J gene TRBJ1-2; 8 bases align to TRBD1. Germline V lookup: CDR1 KGHDR, CDR2 SFDVKD. With 8 bases clipped from V and 0 bases from J, the junction kept 7 bases outside the gene matches. The CDR3 loop spans 15 amino acids. The CDR3, as DNA: TGTGCCACCAATGAGAACAGGGGGGCTAACTATGGCTACACCTTC. The encoded protein is CATNENRGANYGYTF.

V gene TRBV20-1 combines with J gene TRBJ1-1; perhaps TRBD1 as D (5 bases). Trimming removed 5 bases from V and 1 base from J, with 11 bases in between. Germline CDR1 and CDR2: DFQATT and SNEGSKA (reference sequence). This CDR3 has 13 residues. The CDR3 DNA reads TGCAGTGCTGGCAGGAGGGGGAACACTGAAGCTTTCTTT. This codes for CSAGRRGNTEAFF.

The sample holds many counts of this clonotype. The chain combines TRBV20-1 with TRBJ2-5; either TRBD1 or TRBD2 may supply D (5 bases each). V dropped 3 bases and J dropped 5 bases, with 13 bases sitting between them. The CDR3 totals 13 residues. The germline V gene encodes CDR1 DFQATT and CDR2 SNEGSKA (reference sequence). The chain's CDR3 is CSASGTSDETQYF. DNA for the CDR3: TGCAGTGCTAGCGGGACCTCCGATGAGACCCAGTACTTC.

This clonotype was seen at least ten times. This rearrangement joins TRBV9 to TRBJ1-3; a weak D match, TRBD1 (5 bases). CDR3 size: 15 residues. V was pared by 2 bases and J by 4 bases, with 13 bases between. Germline V gene sequence: CDR1 SGDLS, CDR2 YYNGEE. This chain's CDR3 is CASSVGGRGGNTIYF. The CDR3 DNA sequence: TGTGCCAGCAGCGTCGGGGGGAGAGGGGGAAACACCATATATTTT.

The chain is built from TRBV15 and TRBJ1-2, with D tentatively TRBD1 (5 bases). Germline V gives CDR1 LNHNV, CDR2 YYDKDF (reference sequence). This CDR3 comprises 18 residues. The V end lost 0 bases, the J end lost 0 bases, and 17 bases lay between the germline ends. Here the CDR3 DNA reads TGTGCCACCAGCAGAGAGTCGGTGGGGCAGGCAGCTAACTATGGCTACACCTTC. Translation gives CATSRESVGQAANYGYTF.

This clonotype occurred a few times. The V gene is TRBV7-3, the J gene TRBJ2-1; 7 bases are a match to TRBD2. This CDR3 is 15 amino acids long. Germline loops: CDR1 SGHTA, CDR2 FQGTGA. J gave up 4 bases and V 0 bases, and 3 bases lay outside the gene matches. The CDR3 bases are TGTGCCAGCAGCTTAACTGGGACTACTTACAATGAGCAGTTCTTC. Its protein product is CASSLTGTTYNEQFF.

V and J are TRBV15 and TRBJ2-6; TRBD1 matches 12 bases. V lost 6 bases to trimming and J lost 0 bases; unmatched junction nucleotides: 6. Germline loops: CDR1 LNHNV, CDR2 YYDKDF (reference sequence). The CDR3 covers 18 residues. CDR3 in amino acids: CATSTGTGGHSGANVLTF. The CDR3 bases are TGTGCCACCAGTACCGGGACAGGGGGCCACTCTGGGGCCAACGTCCTGACTTTC.

This chain links TRBV20-1 with TRBJ2-7, with 7 nucleotides matching TRBD2. The germline CDR1 and CDR2 sequences are DFQATT and SNEGSKA (reference sequence). V lost 3 bases, J lost 3 bases, and 8 bases stayed unmatched. The length of the CDR3 is 14 residues. CDR3 DNA sequence: TGCAGTGCTAGCGGAGCGGGACGGTTCTACGAGCAGTACTTC. Translation: CSASGAGRFYEQYF.

Only a few counts were recorded for this clonotype. The J gene is TRBJ2-1, the V gene TRBV24-1; D is unresolved. The CDR3 runs 12 residues. V gave up 0 bases and J gave up 9 bases, with 5 bases separating them. CDR1 is KGHDR and CDR2 is SFDVKD in the germline V gene. The CDR3 DNA reads TGTGCCACCAGTGATTTGATTTCTGAGCAGTTCTTC. Encoded protein: CATSDLISEQFF.

A few counts support this clonotype. The chain joins TRBV30 to TRBJ1-3; D not resolved. Trimming stripped 1 base from V and 9 bases from J, with 7 bases between. CDR3 length: 11 amino acids. Germline V gene data show CDR1 as GTSNPN and CDR2 as SVGIG (reference sequence). CDR3: CAWSGQTTIYF. CDR3 nucleotides: TGTGCCTGGAGTGGGCAAACCACCATATATTTT.

The table lists this clonotype with many counts. The rearrangement links TRBV4-3 to TRBJ1-2; maybe TRBD1 (5 bases). The germline gives CDR1 LGHNA, CDR2 YSLEER. V lost 1 base and J 4 bases, leaving 19 bases between the germline ends. The CDR3 loop spans 17 amino acids. The CDR3 loop is CASSQGGNRVPGYGYTF. In DNA, the CDR3 is TGCGCCAGCAGCCAAGGGGGGAACCGGGTTCCGGGCTATGGCTACACCTTC.

J is TRBJ2-3 and V is TRBV7-6; D ambiguous. The V end lost 5 bases, the J end lost 6 bases, and 12 bases lay between the germline ends. CDR1 is SGHVS, CDR2 FNYEAQ, per germline. The CDR3 is 13 residues long. In DNA, the CDR3 is TGTGCCAGCAGCCCCACGACTCGCGATACGCAGTATTTT. Encoded protein: CASSPTTRDTQYF.

The chain links TRBV27 to TRBJ1-6; D is ambiguous. The CDR3 is 14 amino acids. V lost 6 bases to trimming and J lost 8 bases, with 14 bases between them. The germline V gene encodes CDR1 MNHEY and CDR2 SMNVEV (reference sequence). DNA for the CDR3: TGTGCCAGCAGCCCTTATAGTTTGGATTCACCCCTCCACTTT. Translation gives CASSPYSLDSPLHF.

This clonotype has only one observation. No conserved phenylalanine or tryptophan ends this CDR3, so it is likely a read error. The DNA is omitted, as the CDR3 cannot be located on it reliably, and the CDR3 follows TCRdb's listing. The chain recombines TRBV14 with TRBJ1-6. Looked up from germline, CDR1 is SGHDN and CDR2 is FVKESK. Ends included, the CDR3 has 8 residues. The CDR3: CASSLTPS.

The table lists this clonotype with a few counts. The chain combines TRBV3-1 with TRBJ2-7, with 8 bases matching TRBD2. J was trimmed by 1 base and V by 1 base; bases with no gene match: 6. This CDR3 has 16 residues. Germline V lookup: CDR1 LGHDT, CDR2 YNNKEL (reference sequence). The CDR3 protein is CASSQGAASGSYEQYF. The CDR3 DNA reads TGTGCCAGCAGCCAAGGGGCAGCTAGCGGGTCCTACGAGCAGTACTTC.

In the case of this clonotype: Likely a read error: the CDR3 ends without its conserved phenylalanine or tryptophan. The chain uses TRBV7-9 and TRBJ1-2, with TRBD1 matching over 7 bases. This CDR3 contains 14 residues. Germline CDR1 SEHNR, CDR2 FQNEAQ (reference sequence). V trimming: 6 bases; J trimming: 6 bases; junction bases outside the gene matches: 10. The CDR3: CASSPGQEEDGYTL. The DNA for the CDR3 is TGTGCCAGCAGTCCAGGACAGGAAGAAGATGGCTACACCCTC.

This clonotype has more than one count but fewer than ten. The rearrangement links TRBV2 to TRBJ2-1, with unresolved D. Germline values: CDR1 SNHLY, CDR2 FYNNEI. V was pared by 5 bases and J by 7 bases, with 9 bases between. CDR3 length: 12 amino acids. The CDR3 DNA follows: TGTGCCAGCAGTCTCGACTGGAATGAGCAGTTCTTC. This gives the protein CASSLDWNEQFF.

The sample holds many counts of this clonotype. The chain joins TRBV7-2 to TRBJ2-7; 10 nucleotides align to TRBD1. J gave up 7 bases and V 5 bases, and 11 bases lay outside the gene matches. The CDR3 is made up of 15 amino acids. CDR1 and CDR2 (germline): SGHTA, FQGNSA. Here the CDR3 DNA reads TGTGCCAGCAGCCCCATGGGACAGGGGTGGTGGGAGCAGTACTTC. Its translation: CASSPMGQGWWEQYF.

The V and J genes are TRBV30 and TRBJ1-3; D gene ambiguous. This CDR3 spans 14 amino acids. Germline CDR1 GTSNPN, CDR2 SVGIG (reference sequence). Trimming left V 5 bases short and J 0 bases short, with 11 bases between. CDR3 nucleotide sequence: TGTGCCTGGGGTGGAGTCCTCTCTGGAAACACCATATATTTT. Protein sequence: CAWGGVLSGNTIYF.

Turning to this clonotype: An end of the junction differs from the germline gene, which may be a read error. The V gene is TRBV7-9, the J gene TRBJ1-2, with D uncertain. CDR3 size: 14 residues. Germline-derived CDR1 and CDR2 are SEHNR and FQNEAQ (reference sequence). The CDR3: CASPPDDYNYGYAF. CDR3 nucleotides: TGTGCCAGCCCGCCCGACGACTATAACTATGGCTACGCCTTC.

The chain has TRBV11-3 and TRBJ2-2; tentatively, D is TRBD1 (5 bases). The V end was cut by 4 bases, the J end by 2 bases, with 14 bases between. Germline V gene sequence: CDR1 SGHNT, CDR2 YENEEA. The CDR3 sequence is 16 residues long. Here the CDR3 DNA reads TGTGCCAGCAGCTCTAGACAGATAATTAACACCGGGGAGCTGTTTTTT. This encodes CASSSRQIINTGELFF. Together with reference TRBV11-3 and TRBJ2-2, the CDR3 gives the full variable domain: EAGVVQSPRYKIIEKKQPVAFWCNPISGHNTLYWYLQNLGQGPELLIRYENEEAVDDSQLPKDRFSAERLKGVDSTLKIQPAELGDSAVYLCASSSRQIINTGELFFGEGSRLTVL.

This clonotype occurred many times. J is TRBJ1-2 and V is TRBV7-2, with unresolved D. V lost 3 bases to trimming and J lost 4 bases, with 6 bases between them. The germline CDR1 and CDR2 sequences are SGHTA and FQGNSA. There are 12 residues in the CDR3. In DNA, the CDR3 is TGTGCCAGCAGCTTCGATACCTATGGCTACACCTTC. Amino acid sequence: CASSFDTYGYTF. The variable domain in full, with the rest retrieved from reference TRBV7-2 and TRBJ1-2, is GAGVSQSPSNKVTEKGKDVELRCDPISGHTALYWYRQSLGQGLEFLIYFQGNSAPDKSGLPSDRFSAERTGGSVSTLTIQRTQQEDSAVYLCASSFDTYGYTFGSGTRLTVV.

There are a few counts of this clonotype. The J gene is TRBJ1-5, the V gene TRBV4-3, with 11 bases identical to TRBD1. J lost 6 bases, V lost 0 bases, and 7 bases had no gene match. Germline V CDR1 and CDR2: LGHNA, YSLEER. This CDR3 has 17 residues. CDR3 nucleotide sequence: TGCGCCAGCAGCCAAGATGTCCCCGGACAGGGGGCTCAGCCCCAGCATTTT. Protein: CASSQDVPGQGAQPQHF.